What follows are 15 T cell receptor beta chains derived from one specimen sequenced in a study of T cell responses to AZD1222 COVID-19 vaccine. Assay: immunoSEQ multiplex PCR; the TCRdb copy retains only in-frame clones and omits some. The top ten clones hold about 2.7% of a sample with around 130,000 clones, 75% to 95% of them seen once. Sequenced material: peripheral blood, taken on day 0 of AZD1222 vaccination. The receptors shown here come from an adult in good health.

V and J are TRBV4-1 and TRBJ2-1; D gene ambiguous. The V end was cut by 1 base, the J end by 5 bases, with 6 bases between. The CDR3 sequence is 13 residues long. The germline V gene encodes CDR1 MGHRA and CDR2 YSYEKL. In DNA form, the CDR3 reads TGCGCCAGCAGCCAAGGTTGGGACAATGAGCAGTTCTTC. Its protein product is CASSQGWDNEQFF.

The rearrangement joins TRBV5-1 to TRBJ1-2; D may be TRBD1 (5 bases). This CDR3 region has 16 residues. The ends were cut back, 0 bases at V and 0 bases at J, with 12 bases in the middle. Germline V gene lookup returns CDR1 SGHRS and CDR2 YFSETQ. CDR3: CASSLEGQPTNYGYTF. DNA for the CDR3: TGCGCCAGCAGCTTGGAGGGGCAGCCAACTAACTATGGCTACACCTTC.

The chain has TRBV6-5 and TRBJ1-2; D perhaps matches TRBD1 (6 bases). The CDR3 has 14 residues. Trimming stripped 7 bases from V and 4 bases from J, with 16 bases between. Germline V gene sequence: CDR1 MNHEY, CDR2 SVGAGI. The CDR3 nucleotides read TGTGCCAGCAAATACCAACAGGGCGGCTATGGCTACACCTTC. Its protein is CASKYQQGGYGYTF.

This clone was observed once. The V call is TRBV5-1, the J call TRBJ1-2; 8 bases are shared with TRBD1. Trimming took 2 bases from V and 2 from J; bases not matched to a gene: 2. Germline-derived CDR1 and CDR2 are SGHRS and YFSETQ. The CDR3 sequence is 14 residues long. The CDR3 DNA reads TGCGCCAGCAGCTTAACAGGGGGAAACTATGGCTACACCTTC. Translation: CASSLTGGNYGYTF. Supplemented by reference TRBV5-1 and TRBJ1-2, the full variable domain reads KAGVTQTPRYLIKTRGQQVTLSCSPISGHRSVSWYQQTPGQGLQFLFEYFSETQRNKGNFPGRFSGRQFSNSRSEMNVSTLELGDSALYLCASSLTGGNYGYTFGSGTRLTVV.

This clone was seen only once. This chain uses TRBV2 with TRBJ2-4; the match to TRBD1 covers 7 bases. Per germline, CDR1 SNHLY and CDR2 FYNNEI. CDR3 length equals 13 residues. J lost 10 bases, V lost 3 bases, and 6 bases had no gene match. The CDR3 DNA reads as TGTGCCAGCAGTGAGGGGTACAGGGGTATTCAGTACTTC. Translation: CASSEGYRGIQYF. The full variable domain, with the rest looked up from reference TRBV2 and TRBJ2-4, is EPEVTQTPSHQVTQMGQEVILRCVPISNHLYFYWYRQILGQKVEFLVSFYNNEISEKSEIFDDQFSVERPDGSNFTLKIRSTKLEDSAMYFCASSEGYRGIQYFGAGTRLSVL.

The chain has TRBV3-1 (or the pseudogene TRBV3-2) and TRBJ1-1; D is perhaps TRBD1 (5 bases). CDR3 length: 13 amino acids. The V end lost 5 bases, the J end lost 7 bases, and 14 bases lay between the germline ends. Per the germline V gene, CDR1 is LGHDT and CDR2 is YNNKEL (reference sequence). CDR3 sequence reads: CASSGAGLGEAFF. CDR3 DNA sequence: TGTGCCAGCAGCGGAGCAGGGTTGGGTGAAGCTTTCTTT.

V and J are TRBV18 and TRBJ1-1; no definite D call. Between the trimmed V and J ends, which lost 1 base and 1 base, there was a span of 10 bases. This CDR3 comprises 15 residues. CDR1 and CDR2 from the germline V gene are KGHSH and LQKENI. CDR3 nucleotides: TGTGCCAGCTCACCACAGCCGAAGGAGAACACTGAAGCTTTCTTT. This codes for CASSPQPKENTEAFF.

This clone appeared a single time. The chain employs TRBV19 and TRBJ1-5, with 9 bases that match TRBD1. With 6 bases clipped from V and 8 bases from J, the junction kept 14 bases outside the gene matches. Per the germline V gene, CDR1 is LNHDA and CDR2 is SQIVND (reference sequence). The CDR3 extends over 16 amino acids. CDR3: CASRLRVGQGEEPQHF. CDR3 nucleotide sequence: TGTGCCAGTAGACTACGGGTGGGACAGGGAGAAGAGCCCCAGCATTTT. Full variable domain (rest looked up from reference TRBV19 and TRBJ1-5): DGGITQSPKYLFRKEGQNVTLSCEQNLNHDAMYWYRQDPGQGLRLIYYSQIVNDFQKGDIAEGYSVSREKKESFPLTVTSAQKNPTAFYLCASRLRVGQGEEPQHFGDGTRLSIL.

V usage is TRBV27 and J usage is TRBJ1-2; weak D call: TRBD1 (6 bases). Germline CDR1 and CDR2: MNHEY and SMNVEV (reference sequence). The germline V and J ends were trimmed by 3 bases and 6 bases, with 17 bases remaining between them. The CDR3 length is 15 residues. The CDR3 region has the DNA TGTGCCAGCAGTTTCGATGGCAGGGGCGGCGATGGCTACACCTTC. It yields the protein CASSFDGRGGDGYTF.

The chain combines TRBV18 with TRBJ1-1; TRBD1 matches at 7 bases. CDR1 KGHSH and CDR2 LQKENI come from the germline V gene. This CDR3 has 13 residues. V trimming: 8 bases; J trimming: 5 bases; junction bases outside the gene matches: 8. The CDR3 DNA sequence: TGTGCCAGCCCAGGGGGGGGAAAAACTGAAGCTTTCTTT. Protein: CASPGGGKTEAFF. The full variable domain, completed using reference TRBV18 and TRBJ1-1, is NAGVMQNPRHLVRRRGQEARLRCSPMKGHSHVYWYRQLPEEGLKFMVYLQKENIIDESGMPKERFSAEFPKEGPSILRIQQVVRGDSAAYFCASPGGGKTEAFFGQGTRLTVV.

This chain uses TRBV6-5 with TRBJ2-7; 8 bases line up with TRBD2. Germline V gene lookup returns CDR1 MNHEY and CDR2 SVGAGI. The V and J ends lost 4 bases and 4 bases, in that order; junction bases with no gene match: 9. The CDR3 is 15 residues long. The DNA for the CDR3 is TGTGCCAGCAGTTTTTTGGCGGGAGGTCTGTACGAGCAGTACTTC. This translates into CASSFLAGGLYEQYF.

The chain employs TRBV2 and TRBJ1-1; 8 bases line up with TRBD1. The germline V gene has CDR1 SNHLY and CDR2 FYNNEI. The J segment lost 1 base and the V segment lost 10 bases, leaving 5 bases of the junction unmatched. The CDR3 extends over 13 amino acids. The CDR3 loop is CATPDRENTEAFF. The CDR3 DNA is TGTGCCACCCCGGACAGGGAGAACACTGAAGCTTTCTTT.

The chain recombines TRBV4-1 with TRBJ2-7, with 8 bases identical to TRBD1. CDR1 MGHRA and CDR2 YSYEKL come from the germline V gene. This CDR3 has 16 residues. The V and J ends lost 1 base and 4 bases, in that order; junction bases with no gene match: 9. DNA for the CDR3: TGCGCCAGCAGCCAAGGGGCGGACAGGGTAACGTACGAGCAGTACTTC. This encodes CASSQGADRVTYEQYF.

The V call is TRBV30, the J call TRBJ2-1; TRBD2 agrees at 7 bases. V shed 6 bases and J 0 bases; nucleotides not matched to a gene: 5. Germline values: CDR1 GTSNPN, CDR2 SVGIG (reference sequence). This CDR3 region has 14 residues. For the CDR3, the DNA is TGTGCCTGCCCCAGCGGGACCTCCTACAATGAGCAGTTCTTC. It yields the protein CACPSGTSYNEQFF.

The V call is TRBV28, the J call TRBJ1-2; tentatively, D is TRBD1 (5 bases). CDR1 is MDHEN and CDR2 is SYDVKM in the germline V gene. The CDR3 is 13 amino acids. V was pared by 3 bases and J by 4 bases, with 9 bases between. CDR3: CASSFQGGYGYTF. CDR3 coding DNA: TGTGCCAGCAGTTTCCAGGGTGGCTATGGCTACACCTTC.